A selection of T cell receptor beta chains follows, all from one sample in a study of T cell clones after liver transplantation. Sequencing was performed with immunoSEQ multiplex PCR; in TCRdb, only in-frame clones are kept and a portion is missing. Here the sample spans about 85,000 clones, roughly 80% being singletons. The sequenced sample was CD4+ T cells from blood, obtained 46 months after liver transplant. These receptor sequences come from a human patient who received a liver transplant. The graft donor may have given rise to some T cells. The CDR3 runs from the conserved cysteine through the conserved F or W. Each record gives: V gene, D gene, J gene, CDR3 protein. A D gene is named only where the DNA matches it firmly.

>TRBV5-1|NA|TRBJ2-1
CASSLDRADYNEQFF
>TRBV18|NA|TRBJ1-1
CASSPETSGTEAFF
>TRBV7-9|TRBD1|TRBJ1-1
CASSLYSGRGRRQAAAFF
>TRBV7-9|NA|TRBJ1-2
CASRQGTNYGYTF
>TRBV6-6|TRBD1|TRBJ1-5
CASRAGGTGNQPQHF
>TRBV7-2|NA|TRBJ1-1
CASSYYRDTEAFF
>TRBV2|NA|TRBJ2-7
CASSEQATYEQYF
>TRBV9|TRBD2|TRBJ2-1
CASSPGGLDGEQFF
>TRBV6-6|NA|TRBJ1-1
CASSPSWVQNTEAFF
>TRBV28|NA|TRBJ2-7
CASSLGGAGYEQYF
>TRBV28|NA|TRBJ2-2
CASSLSTGELFF
>TRBV2|TRBD2|TRBJ2-7
CASRGTGLAQQYF
>TRBV7-9|NA|TRBJ2-7
CASSPRPWRGFEQYF
>TRBV5-1|TRBD2|TRBJ2-7
CASSLAVSGRTEQYF
>TRBV28|TRBD1|TRBJ2-7
CASASTGTGGFDEQYF
>TRBV11-2|NA|TRBJ1-2
CASSLAGLSEGYTF
>TRBV28|NA|TRBJ1-2
CASKVRTSGSYGYTF
>TRBV6-6|TRBD1|TRBJ1-2
CASSPTGVGYGYTF
>TRBV4-3|NA|TRBJ1-1
CASSQDWNTEAFF
>TRBV30|NA|TRBJ1-4
CAWGGLGEKLFF
>TRBV6-1|NA|TRBJ2-7
CASSEWQGSYEQYF